These 8 T cell receptor beta chains share one sample of origin, sequenced in a study of T cell clonality in common variable immunodeficiency. Whole-study findings and limits: Fewer deletions and N-nucleotide insertions were reportedly seen in common variable immunodeficiency TCR beta sequences.

This table comes from immunoSEQ multiplex PCR, and its TCRdb copy is limited to in-frame clones, with some not included. The record shows around 28,000 clones for this sample, with no singletons present. For these receptors, no antigen is known. The sample consisted of peripheral blood mononuclear cells. These receptors came from a human donor with common variable immunodeficiency.

This clone was counted many times. The CDR3 is cut off 3 residues early in the read; its end comes from the germline J gene. The genes are TRBV4-2 and TRBJ2-3; 12 nucleotides line up with TRBD2. The CDR3 contains 17 residues. Germline trimming cut 1 base from V and 5 bases from J; bases unmatched to any gene: 7. Germline V lookup: CDR1 LGHNA, CDR2 YNFKEQ. CDR3 residues: CASSQGSSGGAEDTQYF. Partial CDR3 DNA: TGTGCCAGCAGCCAAGGGTCTAGCGGGGGGGCCGAAGATACG.

This clone came up a few times. With the read ending 3 residues before the CDR3 end, the germline J gene is used to fill in that end. The same CDR3 also results from other DNA sequences found in this sample. This chain joins TRBV18 and TRBJ1-5, with 9 bases lining up with TRBD1. The CDR3 spans 15 residues. Germline V gene lookup returns CDR1 KGHSH and CDR2 LQKENI. With V trimmed by 4 bases and J by 2 bases, 3 bases remained unmatched. The CDR3 loop reads CASSLGQGGNQPQHF. Incomplete CDR3 DNA: TGTGCCAGCTCACTGGGACAGGGTGGCAATCAGCCC.

Points on this clone: The CDR3 extends 3 residues past the end of the read, so its final part is completed from the germline J gene. The rearrangement links TRBV18 to TRBJ1-4, with 12 nucleotides matching TRBD1. CDR3 length: 14 residues. Germline values: CDR1 KGHSH, CDR2 LQKENI. V shed 4 bases and J 8 bases; nucleotides not matched to a gene: 2. CDR3 DNA (partial): TGTGCCAGCTCACGCGGGACAGGGGGCGAAAAA. Translating it yields CASSRGTGGEK. The CDR3 as a whole reads CASSRGTGGEKLFF.

On this clone: The missing CDR3 end, 3 residues past where the read stops, is filled in from the germline J gene. The chain combines TRBV6-1 with TRBJ2-3; 10 bases match TRBD2. V trimming: 4 bases; J trimming: 1 base; junction bases outside the gene matches: 2. Looked up from germline, CDR1 is MNHNS and CDR2 is SASEGT. The CDR3 length is 15 residues. The CDR3 bases that were read are TGTGCCAGCAGTGGACTAGCGGGCGGCACAGATACG. Translated, it gives CASSGLAGGTDT. The CDR3 in its entirety is CASSGLAGGTDTQYF.

On this clone: The read ends 3 residues early relative to the CDR3; the germline J gene fills the gap. This chain joins TRBV6-2 or TRBV6-3 and TRBJ1-2, with D unresolved. CDR1 is MNHEY, CDR2 SVGEGT, per germline. The CDR3 consists of 15 residues. V was clipped by 0 bases and J by 1 base, with 9 bases between them. The sequenced CDR3 bases are TGTGCCAGCAGTTACTCTGGACTTAATAACTATGGC. As protein: CASSYSGLNNYG. The complete CDR3 protein is CASSYSGLNNYGYTF.

In regard to this clone: The read ends 3 residues shy of where the CDR3 ends; the end is completed using the germline J gene. V usage is TRBV7-9 and J usage is TRBJ2-4; no firm D call. The CDR3 loop spans 12 amino acids. Trimming left V 5 bases short and J 4 bases short, with 6 bases between. Germline CDR1 is SEHNR and CDR2 is FQNEAQ (reference sequence). CDR3 region: CASSQNKNIQYF. The CDR3 DNA, read in part, is TGTGCCAGCAGCCAGAATAAAAACATT.

The part of the CDR3 DNA that was read is TGTGCCAGCTCGTCGGGGGGACTGAACACTGAA. It codes for CASSSGGLNTE. The complete CDR3 protein is CASSSGGLNTEAFF. This rearrangement joins TRBV18 to TRBJ1-1; tentative D call: TRBD1 (5 bases). From the germline J gene comes the end of the CDR3, since the read stops 3 residues before it. The CDR3 totals 14 residues. Germline assignment: CDR1 KGHSH and CDR2 LQKENI. Trimming shortened V by 6 bases and J by 0 bases, and 11 bases separated the two germline ends.

Remarks on this clone: The read falls 3 residues short of the CDR3 end, and the missing part is taken from the germline J gene. The rearrangement joins TRBV18 to TRBJ2-1; D perhaps matches TRBD2 (6 bases). The V end was cut by 0 bases, the J end by 6 bases, with 12 bases between. The CDR3 contains 15 residues. Per germline, CDR1 KGHSH and CDR2 LQKENI. The CDR3 region is CASSPPGTPFNEQFF. The DNA read from the CDR3 is TGTGCCAGCTCACCACCTGGGACTCCCTTCAATGAG.